Here is one T cell receptor beta chain with its context. Its specific antigen is unknown. Germline is not matched at one junction end, which may reflect a read error. These data originate in a study of tumor-infiltrating lymphocytes in glioblastoma multiforme (dated by TCRdb to about 2017). With regard to the full study: Whether intratumoral genomic heterogeneity fosters TIL diversity was tested through joint investigation of somatic mutations, TIL diversity and immune response activity.

TCRB libraries were constructed from RNA through three rounds of nested multiplex PCR following a modified ARM-PCR protocol with multiple V-beta primers and a C-beta primer. ProtoScript II Reverse Transcriptase and a C-beta primer were used to synthesize TCRB-specific cDNA from about 0.5 ug total RNA. For the TCRB libraries, no unique molecular identifiers were described. In the third PCR, barcodes and adapters were added over around 23 cycles with Deep VentR (exo-) polymerase, and the 250-500 bp bands were then gel purified. An Illumina HiSeq 2500 was used to sequence the TCRB libraries with 250 bp paired-end reads. As for the authors' bioinformatics: Trimmomatic was used to clean reads, FLASH to merge reads, MiGEC to assign V, D and J segments, and VDJtools to perform the analysis. Repertoire diversity was measured using the Shannon-Wiener diversity index, which was calculated with VDJtools. TCRdb reprocessed the public reads (quality trimming at Q25 with fastp, clone calling with MiXCR) and kept in-frame beta chains. Each CDR3 protein gets just one entry, which takes the most common genes and DNA from the rows behind it. TCRdb's processing, not the authors', yielded these V and J calls. The sample yields some 14,000 distinct CDR3 sequences; approximately 71% were counted once. Together, the top ten hold 49% of the sample.

The AllPrep DNA/RNA mini kit was used to purify genomic DNA and total RNA simultaneously from each of the 9 to 10 tumor samples. Every RNA sample had an OD 260/280 ratio above 1.9 and an RNA integrity number above 6.5. The CDR1 and CDR2 encoded by the germline V gene are KGHDR and SFDVKD. From the cysteine through the phenylalanine, the CDR3 covers 15 amino acids. The entry retains the CDR3 DNA only, 45 bases that are in frame from base 1. Study-wide conclusions, independent of this receptor: Clone frequencies may be distorted by RNA-based TCR sequencing because unequal numbers of TCR transcripts are carried by T cells. T cells were not sorted into functional subsets, and such sorting was noted by the authors as a future improvement. Generalizability was limited because only one glioblastoma patient was included in the TCR and somatic mutation analysis.

This receptor was obtained from a male donor with glioblastoma. The specimen sequenced was brain tumor tissue. The chain couples TRBV24-1 to TRBJ1-2; 8 bases in between match TRBD1. The DNA reads TGTGCCACCAGAGACGCAGGGGGCGCGGACTATGGCTACACATTC. Its product reads: CATRDAGGADYGYTF.